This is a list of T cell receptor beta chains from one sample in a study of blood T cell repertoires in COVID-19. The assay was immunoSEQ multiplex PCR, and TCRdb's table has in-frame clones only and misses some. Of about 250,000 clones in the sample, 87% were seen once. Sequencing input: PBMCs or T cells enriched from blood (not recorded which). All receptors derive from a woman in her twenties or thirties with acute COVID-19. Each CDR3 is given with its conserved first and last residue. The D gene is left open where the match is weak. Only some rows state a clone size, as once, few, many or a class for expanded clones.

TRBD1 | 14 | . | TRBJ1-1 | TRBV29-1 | CSVDRTGGDTEAFF | TGCAGCGTTGACAGGACAGGAGGAGACACTGAAGCTTTCTTT
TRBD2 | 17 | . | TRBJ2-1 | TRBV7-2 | CASRSGGLADSYNEQFF | TGTGCCAGCAGATCTGGGGGACTAGCGGATTCCTACAATGAGCAGTTCTTC
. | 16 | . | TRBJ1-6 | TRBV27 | CASSLIDDKKNSPLHF | TGTGCCAGCAGTCTGATCGATGACAAGAAGAATTCACCCCTCCACTTT
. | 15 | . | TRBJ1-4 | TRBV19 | CASSAPDSDRLKLFF | TGTGCCAGTAGTGCCCCAGACAGCGACCGTTTGAAACTGTTTTTT
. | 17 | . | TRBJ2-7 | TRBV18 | CASSPVLDSEGDYEQYF | TGTGCCAGCTCACCAGTTCTGGATTCTGAGGGTGACTACGAGCAGTACTTC
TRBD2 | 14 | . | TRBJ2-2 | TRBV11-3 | CASSTRGGTGELFF | TGTGCCAGCAGCACTCGGGGGGGCACCGGGGAGCTGTTTTTT
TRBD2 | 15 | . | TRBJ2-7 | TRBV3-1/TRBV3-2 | CASSQDLAGTCWQYF | TGTGCCAGCAGCCAAGATCTAGCGGGGACCTGCTGGCAGTACTTC
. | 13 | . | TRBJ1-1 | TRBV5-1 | CASWDLGSTEAFF | TGCGCCAGCTGGGATCTAGGGAGCACTGAAGCTTTCTTT
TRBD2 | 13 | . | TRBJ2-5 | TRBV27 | CASRAGLRETQYF | TGTGCCAGCAGAGCGGGACTCAGGGAGACCCAGTACTTC
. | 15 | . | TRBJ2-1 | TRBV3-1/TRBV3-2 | CASSPWIERKNEQFF | TGTGCCAGCAGCCCCTGGATCGAGCGGAAAAATGAGCAGTTCTTC
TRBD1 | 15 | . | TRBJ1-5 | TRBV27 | CASRSGTGVNQPQHF | TGTGCCAGCCGAAGCGGGACAGGGGTAAATCAGCCCCAGCATTTT
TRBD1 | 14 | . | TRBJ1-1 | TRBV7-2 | CASSSGQGVFEAFF | TGTGCCAGCAGCTCCGGACAGGGTGTATTTGAAGCTTTCTTT
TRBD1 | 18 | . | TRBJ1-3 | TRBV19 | CASSIWGQGGSAGNTIYF | TGTGCCAGTAGTATATGGGGACAGGGCGGATCGGCTGGAAACACCATATATTTT
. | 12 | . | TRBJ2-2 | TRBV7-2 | CASSLGVGELFF | TGTGCCAGCAGCCTCGGGGTCGGGGAGCTGTTTTTT
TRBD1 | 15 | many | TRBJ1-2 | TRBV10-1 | CASSPGGQGLHGYTF | TGCGCCAGCAGCCCCGGGGGACAGGGCCTGCATGGCTACACCTTC
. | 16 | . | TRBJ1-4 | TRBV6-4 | CASSDCWEVGLEKLFF | TGTGCCAGCAGTGACTGCTGGGAGGTAGGGCTTGAAAAACTGTTTTTT
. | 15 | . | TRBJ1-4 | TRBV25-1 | CASSGSGFYNEKLFF | TGTGCCAGCAGTGGCTCAGGGTTTTATAATGAAAAACTGTTTTTT
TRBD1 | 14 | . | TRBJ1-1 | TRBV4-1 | CASSRQGPGTEAFF | TGCGCCAGCAGTCGACAGGGCCCGGGCACTGAAGCTTTCTTT
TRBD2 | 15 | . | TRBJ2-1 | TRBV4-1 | CASSFGTSGDNEQFF | TGCGCCAGCAGCTTCGGGACTAGCGGGGACAATGAGCAGTTCTTC
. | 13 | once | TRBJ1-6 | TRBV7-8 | CASSLAFGHSLHF | TGTGCCAGCAGCTTAGCTTTCGGACATAGCCTCCACTTT